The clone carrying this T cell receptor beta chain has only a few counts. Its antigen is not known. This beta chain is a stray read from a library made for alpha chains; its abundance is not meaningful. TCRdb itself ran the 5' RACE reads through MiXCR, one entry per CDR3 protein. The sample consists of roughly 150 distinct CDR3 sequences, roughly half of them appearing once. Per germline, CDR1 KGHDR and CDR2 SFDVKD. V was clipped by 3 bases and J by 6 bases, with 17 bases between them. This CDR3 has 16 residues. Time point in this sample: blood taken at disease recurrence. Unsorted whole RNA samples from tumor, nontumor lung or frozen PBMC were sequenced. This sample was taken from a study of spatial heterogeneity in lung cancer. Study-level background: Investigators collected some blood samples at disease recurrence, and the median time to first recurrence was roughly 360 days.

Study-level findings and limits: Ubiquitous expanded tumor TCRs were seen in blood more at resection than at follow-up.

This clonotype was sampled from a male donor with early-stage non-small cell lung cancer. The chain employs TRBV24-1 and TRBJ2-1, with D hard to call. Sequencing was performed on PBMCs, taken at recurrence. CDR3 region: CATSDLGAGLFNEQFF. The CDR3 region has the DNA TGTGCCACCAGTGATCTAGGTGCCGGGCTTTTCAATGAGCAGTTCTTC.